This TCR beta chain comes out of a study of identical twins. One entry per CDR3 protein results from TCRdb running MiXCR on the 5' RACE reads. The sample lists about 190,000 distinct CDR3 sequences; about 15% were seen once. Per germline, CDR1 MNHEY and CDR2 SMNVEV (reference sequence). V lost 2 bases and J lost 4; bases outside the gene matches: 7. The CDR3 extends over 15 amino acids. Sample share makes this clonotype medium-sized (0.01 to 0.1%). These data were likewise used in another study, on T cells expressing NK-cell markers. This second study says: Underlying the TCR beta repertoires were sorted CD3+CD56+NKG2C+, CD3+CD56+NKG2C- and CD3+CD56-NKG2C+ T cells. Of CD8+ T cells, about 1.0-8% belonged to dominant NKG2C+ clonotypes in five or six donors.

This TCR was recovered from a young woman in good health. J is TRBJ1-1 and V is TRBV27; TRBD1 matches at 7 bases. Source material: CD8+ T cells sorted from blood. CDR3 nucleotides: TGTGCCAGCAGTTTAACAGGGGTTGGTGGCACTGAAGCTTTCTTT. It is translated as CASSLTGVGGTEAFF.